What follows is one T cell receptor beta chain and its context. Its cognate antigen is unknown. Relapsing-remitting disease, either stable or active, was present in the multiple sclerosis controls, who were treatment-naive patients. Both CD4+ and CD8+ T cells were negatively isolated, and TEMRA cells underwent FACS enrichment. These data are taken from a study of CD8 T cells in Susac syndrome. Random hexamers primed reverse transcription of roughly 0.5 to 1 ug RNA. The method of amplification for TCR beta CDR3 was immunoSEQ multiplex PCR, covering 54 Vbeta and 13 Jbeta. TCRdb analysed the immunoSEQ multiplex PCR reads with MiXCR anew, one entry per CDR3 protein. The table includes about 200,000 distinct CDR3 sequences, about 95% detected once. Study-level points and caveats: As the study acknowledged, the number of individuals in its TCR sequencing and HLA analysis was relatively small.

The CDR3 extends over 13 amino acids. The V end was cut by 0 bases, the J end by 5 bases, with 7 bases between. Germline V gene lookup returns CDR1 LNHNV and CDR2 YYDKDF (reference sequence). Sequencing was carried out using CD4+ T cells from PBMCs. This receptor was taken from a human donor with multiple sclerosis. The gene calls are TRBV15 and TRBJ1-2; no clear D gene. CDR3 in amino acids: CATSRDALYGYTF. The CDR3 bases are TGTGCCACCAGCAGAGATGCCCTGTATGGCTACACCTTC.